This TCR beta chain was identified during a study of OX40 agonist ivuxolimab in advanced cancers. Turning to the study itself: Dose-escalation patients suffered from hepatocellular carcinoma, melanoma, renal cell or head and neck cancer. Among those enrolled, mean age was approximately 62 years (range about 20 to 79) and less than 90% were male.

General study findings and limits: Not determined was the antigen specificity of the expanded peripheral T cells. Clonal expansion among partial responders at 0.1-3.0 mg/kg ranked near the lowest.

For this clone: Its target is not known.

Sequenced by immunoSEQ multiplex PCR; TCRdb stores in-frame clones only, minus some. Among 90,000 to 100,000 clones, around 83% were seen once, and the ten largest hold 1.4% to 1.5%. V lost 4 bases and J lost 5; bases outside the gene matches: 8. The CDR3 length is 16 residues. Germline assignment: CDR1 LGHNA and CDR2 YSLEER. The clonotype originates from an adult with an advanced solid tumor such as melanoma, head and neck, liver or kidney cancer. The source material was CD4+ or CD8+ T cells sorted from blood, sampled in a trial of the OX40 agonist ivuxolimab. The chain couples TRBV4-3 to TRBJ2-3, with 11 bases lining up with TRBD1. The CDR3 bases are TGCGCCAGCAGCCCGCATGGGACAGGGGGAAGAGATACGCAGTATTTT. As protein: CASSPHGTGGRDTQYF.